The entry below gives a single T cell receptor beta chain sequence along with its context. Its antigen remains unidentified. Within the sample, other DNA sequences also encode this same CDR3. The data derive from a study of cytomegalovirus exposure and HLA in healthy donors. The data were produced by immunoSEQ multiplex PCR, yet TCRdb's version contains in-frame clones alone and is incomplete. The sample holds some 350,000 clones, roughly 90% seen once. The CDR3 sequence is 15 residues long. V lost 0 bases, J lost 1 base, and 4 bases lay in between. From germline, CDR1 is MNHEY and CDR2 SMNVEV (reference sequence). Broader study findings: Within the 120 or so validation repertoires, first-cohort TCR clusters tended to co-occur, according to a later analysis.

This TCR was sampled from a woman aged 25 to 39 in good health and CMV-seropositive. The material sequenced was PBMCs. This sequence joins TRBV27 and TRBJ2-6; D remains ambiguous. The CDR3 protein is CASSLSGSGANVLTF. CDR3 bases: TGTGCCAGCAGTTTATCTGGGTCTGGGGCCAACGTCCTGACTTTC.